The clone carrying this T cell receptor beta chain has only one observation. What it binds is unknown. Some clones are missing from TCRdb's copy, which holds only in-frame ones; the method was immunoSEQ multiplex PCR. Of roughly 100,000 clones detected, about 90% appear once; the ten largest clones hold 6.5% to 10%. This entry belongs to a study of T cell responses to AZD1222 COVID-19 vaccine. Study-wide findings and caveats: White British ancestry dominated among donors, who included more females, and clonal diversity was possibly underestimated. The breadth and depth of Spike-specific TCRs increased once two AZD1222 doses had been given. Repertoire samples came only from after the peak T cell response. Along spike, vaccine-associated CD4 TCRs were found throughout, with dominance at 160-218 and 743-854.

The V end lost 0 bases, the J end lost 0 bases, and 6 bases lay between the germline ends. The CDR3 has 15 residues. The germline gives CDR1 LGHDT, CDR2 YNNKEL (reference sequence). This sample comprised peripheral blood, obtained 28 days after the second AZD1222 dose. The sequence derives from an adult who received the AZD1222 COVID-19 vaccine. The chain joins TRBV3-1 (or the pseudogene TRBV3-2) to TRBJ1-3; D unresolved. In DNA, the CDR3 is TGTGCCAGCAGCCAAGAAGCCCCCTCTGGAAACACCATATATTTT. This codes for CASSQEAPSGNTIYF.